This TCR beta chain was sequenced in a study of CD8 T cells in Susac syndrome. The V end lost 2 bases, the J end lost 1 base, and 8 bases lay between the germline ends. Germline V lookup: CDR1 GTSNPN, CDR2 SVGIG (reference sequence). This CDR3 spans 13 amino acids. TEMRA cells were enriched by FACS, and CD4+ and CD8+ T cells were negatively isolated. Roughly 0.45 to 1 ug RNA was reverse transcribed with random hexamers. TCR beta CDR3 was amplified by immunoSEQ multiplex PCR. This amplification extended across 54 Vbeta and 13 Jbeta segments. MiXCR, applied by TCRdb to the immunoSEQ multiplex PCR reads, yields one record per CDR3 protein. The sample lists 150,000 to 180,000 distinct CDR3 sequences; roughly 94% were seen once.

The chain couples TRBV30 to TRBJ1-1; TRBD1 is a possible D gene (5 bases). The clonotype was recovered from a human donor with multiple sclerosis. Sequencing was carried out using CD8+ T cells from PBMCs. CDR3: CAWSYQGNTEAFF. The CDR3 coding sequence is TGTGCCTGGAGTTATCAGGGGAACACTGAAGCTTTCTTT.